This T cell receptor (beta chain) appears in the sequencing data of a study of cytomegalovirus exposure and HLA in healthy donors. Germline V gene sequence: CDR1 MNHNY, CDR2 SVGAGI (reference sequence). The CDR3 length is 14 residues. V gave up 5 bases and J gave up 5 bases; unmatched junction bases: 7. A word on this clone: Antigen: not known.

Primers: 60 Vbeta forward and 13 Jbeta reverse. TCRdb's copy holds only in-frame clones and misses some; the assay was immunoSEQ multiplex PCR. The sample spans tens of thousands of clones; the ten largest clones claim approximately 15%. Study-wide points: What a later analysis reportedly showed was that an Asian-associated ancestry cluster had fewer N-insertions than the roughly 670-donor mean. HLA restriction was apparent for most CMV-associated TCR beta chains in a later analysis. In a later analysis, V- and J-gene trimming of beta chains associated with a DCLRE1C missense variant, replicated independently. Most of the TCR beta V segments (in an earlier analysis) were productive either about 90% or about 30% of the time.

This sequence originates from a man aged 45 to 65 in good health and CMV-seropositive. The specimen sequenced was PBMCs. The chain combines TRBV6-6 with TRBJ1-2; 8 bases line up with TRBD1. CDR3 DNA: TGTGCCAGCAGTCCCGGACAGGGAACATATGGCTACACCTTC. It codes for CASSPGQGTYGYTF.